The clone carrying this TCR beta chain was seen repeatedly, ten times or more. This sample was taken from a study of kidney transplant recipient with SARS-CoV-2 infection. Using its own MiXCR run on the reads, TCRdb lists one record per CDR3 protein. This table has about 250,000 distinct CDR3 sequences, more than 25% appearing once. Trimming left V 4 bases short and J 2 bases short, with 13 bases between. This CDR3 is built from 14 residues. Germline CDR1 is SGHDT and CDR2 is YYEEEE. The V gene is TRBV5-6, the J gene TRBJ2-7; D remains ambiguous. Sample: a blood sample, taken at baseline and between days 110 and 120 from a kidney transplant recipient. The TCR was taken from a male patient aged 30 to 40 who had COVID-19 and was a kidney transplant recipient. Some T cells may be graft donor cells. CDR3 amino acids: CASSPEPSPYEQYF. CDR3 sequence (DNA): TGTGCCAGCAGCCCCGAGCCGTCCCCCTACGAGCAGTACTTC. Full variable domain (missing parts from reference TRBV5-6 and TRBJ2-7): DAGVTQSPTHLIKTRGQQVTLRCSPKSGHDTVSWYQQALGQGPQFIFQYYEEEERQRGNFPDRFSGHQFPNYSSELNVNALLLGDSALYLCASSPEPSPYEQYFGPGTRLTVT.